The T cell receptor (beta chain) described here comes from a study of vaccination and CD4 T cells after COVID-19. On the study more broadly: Either the Pfizer-BioNTech BNT162b2 or Moderna mRNA-1273 vaccine was given as two doses. Samples taken post-COVID came a median around 100 days after diagnosis, ranging from 35 to 161. Study outcomes and limitations: Convalescent patients had 304 of 307 vaccine-specific clones showing spike mono-reactivity.

The Oncomine TCR Beta short-read assay was applied to DNA of cultured CD4+ T cells. The source of extracted genomic DNA was cultured CD4+ T cells. TCRdb ran MiXCR on the PCR reads and lists one entry per CDR3 protein. Of tens of thousands of distinct CDR3 sequences listed, approximately 50% are singletons. Worth noting for this clonotype: Its antigen is unidentified.

The CDR3 covers 14 residues. Germline assignment: CDR1 SGHNT and CDR2 YENEEA. Deletions cut 1 base from V and 2 bases from J, with 8 bases between. Treatment denoted: roughly ten-day PBMC culture with coronavirus spike peptide pools or control peptides (ViraFEST assay). The V and J genes are TRBV11-3 and TRBJ1-2; D is ambiguous. The TCR originated in a human donor who had recovered from COVID-19. Sequencing was carried out using CD4+ T cells from blood, cultured in vitro. CDR3 region: CASSLVGRNYGYTF. DNA for the CDR3: TGTGCCAGCAGCTTAGTAGGCCGGAACTATGGCTACACCTTC.